This is a list of T cell receptor beta chains from one sample in a study of blood T cell repertoires in COVID-19. Profiled with immunoSEQ multiplex PCR; TCRdb holds only in-frame clones, not every one. The sample consists of 350,000 or so clones, 90% of them appearing once. Sample: peripheral blood. Receptor source: a young man with active or convalescent COVID-19. CDR3s include the opening cysteine and the closing phenylalanine or tryptophan. The order of the fields is V gene, CDR3 protein.

v_call: TRBV7-6
cdr3_aa: CASGQTGTGIAGELFF

v_call: TRBV9
cdr3_aa: CASSEGLAGVGEQFF

v_call: TRBV3-1/TRBV3-2
cdr3_aa: CASSLPGLGEETQYF

v_call: TRBV7-2
cdr3_aa: CASSDTGVGNEKLFF

v_call: TRBV27
cdr3_aa: CASSDFYEQYF

v_call: TRBV27
cdr3_aa: CASSLSSQGYEQYF

v_call: TRBV5-1
cdr3_aa: CASSYGTVAEAFF

v_call: TRBV3-1/TRBV3-2
cdr3_aa: CASSLAGTEDEAFF

v_call: TRBV2
cdr3_aa: CASKGNQGASGRTEAFF

v_call: TRBV4-3
cdr3_aa: CASSQGAASYNEQFF

v_call: TRBV6-2/TRBV6-3
cdr3_aa: CASSGQGFTGELFF

v_call: TRBV28
cdr3_aa: CASSLSAAGEGETQYF

v_call: TRBV2
cdr3_aa: CASSVQGQNQPQHF

v_call: TRBV9
cdr3_aa: CASSVAGGSNEKLFF

v_call: TRBV9
cdr3_aa: CASSGTLGRNTGELFF

v_call: TRBV19
cdr3_aa: CASSTTWTSGGGQETQYF

v_call: TRBV6-5
cdr3_aa: CASSRGGTEAFF

v_call: TRBV10-2
cdr3_aa: CASTPGRGGENYEQYF

v_call: TRBV30
cdr3_aa: CAWSIWTGNGYTF

v_call: TRBV4-3
cdr3_aa: CASSQEASTRDGELFF

v_call: TRBV10-1
cdr3_aa: CASSERTSGGSSYNEQFF

v_call: TRBV9
cdr3_aa: CASSGGQGVYEQYF

v_call: TRBV27
cdr3_aa: CASSFDPGKNAYEQYF

v_call: TRBV7-8
cdr3_aa: CASSLAFGSGGTEAFF

v_call: TRBV9
cdr3_aa: CASAGDNEQFF

v_call: TRBV10-3
cdr3_aa: CAISESTPNYGYTF

v_call: TRBV3-1/TRBV3-2
cdr3_aa: CASSRRQTNTGELFF

v_call: TRBV19
cdr3_aa: CASSKDPGSGANVLTF

v_call: TRBV6-2/TRBV6-3
cdr3_aa: CASTPPTPGNTEAFF

v_call: TRBV7-2
cdr3_aa: CASSSRPSSYEQYF